The source of this TCR beta chain is a study of T cell changes during pregnancy in multiple sclerosis. Here immunoSEQ multiplex PCR was the method, and the copy in TCRdb shows in-frame clones only, minus some. The repertoire holds 40,000 to 60,000 clones, with approximately 94% as singletons. Germline V gene lookup returns CDR1 SGHDN and CDR2 FVKESK. V shed 0 bases, J shed 3 bases, and the junction held 1 base outside the gene matches. The CDR3 extends over 14 amino acids. The sequence was obtained from a female donor with multiple sclerosis, enrolled in a pregnancy study. The chain joins TRBV14 to TRBJ1-2, with 7 positions matching TRBD1. Sequenced material: CD8+ T cells from peripheral blood mononuclear cells, taken before pregnancy. This CDR3 is CASSQDGQDYGYTF. The CDR3 nucleotides read TGTGCCAGCAGCCAAGACGGACAGGACTATGGCTACACCTTC.